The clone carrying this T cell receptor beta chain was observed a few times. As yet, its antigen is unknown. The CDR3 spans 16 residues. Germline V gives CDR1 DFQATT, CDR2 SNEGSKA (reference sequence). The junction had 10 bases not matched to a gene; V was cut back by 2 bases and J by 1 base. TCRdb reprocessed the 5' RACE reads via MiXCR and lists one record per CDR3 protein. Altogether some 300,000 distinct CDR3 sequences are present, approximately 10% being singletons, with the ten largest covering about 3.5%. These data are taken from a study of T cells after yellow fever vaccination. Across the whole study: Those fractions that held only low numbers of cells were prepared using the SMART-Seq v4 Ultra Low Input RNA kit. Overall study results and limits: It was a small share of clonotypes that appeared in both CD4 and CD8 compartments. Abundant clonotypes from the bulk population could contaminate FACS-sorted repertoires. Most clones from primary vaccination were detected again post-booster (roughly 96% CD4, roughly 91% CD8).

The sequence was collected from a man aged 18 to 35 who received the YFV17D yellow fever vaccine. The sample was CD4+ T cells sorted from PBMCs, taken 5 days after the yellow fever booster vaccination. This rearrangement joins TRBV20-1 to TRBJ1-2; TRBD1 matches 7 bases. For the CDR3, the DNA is TGCAGTGCTAGATTGGGGGGGACAGCTTTTAACTATGGCTACACCTTC. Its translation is CSARLGGTAFNYGYTF.